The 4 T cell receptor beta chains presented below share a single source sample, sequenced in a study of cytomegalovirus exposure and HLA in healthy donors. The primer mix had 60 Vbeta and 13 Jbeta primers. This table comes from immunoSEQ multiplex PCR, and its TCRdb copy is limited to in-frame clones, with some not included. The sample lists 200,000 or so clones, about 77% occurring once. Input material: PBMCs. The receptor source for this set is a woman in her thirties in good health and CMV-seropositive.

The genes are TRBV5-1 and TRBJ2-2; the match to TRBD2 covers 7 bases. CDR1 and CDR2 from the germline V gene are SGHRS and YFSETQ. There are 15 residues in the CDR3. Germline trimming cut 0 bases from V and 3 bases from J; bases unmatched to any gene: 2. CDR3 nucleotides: TGCGCCAGCAGCTTGGCGGGGGGTCACACCGGGGAGCTGTTTTTT. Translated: CASSLAGGHTGELFF.

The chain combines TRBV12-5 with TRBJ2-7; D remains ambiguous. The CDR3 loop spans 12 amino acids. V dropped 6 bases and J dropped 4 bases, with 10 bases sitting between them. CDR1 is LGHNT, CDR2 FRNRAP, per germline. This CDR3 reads CASGPSSYEQYF. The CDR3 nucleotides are TGTGCTAGTGGCCCTAGTTCTTACGAGCAGTACTTC.

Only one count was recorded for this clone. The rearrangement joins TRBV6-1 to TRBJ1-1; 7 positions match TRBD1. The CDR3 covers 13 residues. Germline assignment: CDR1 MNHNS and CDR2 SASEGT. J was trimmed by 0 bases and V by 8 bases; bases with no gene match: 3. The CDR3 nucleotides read TGTGCCAGCGACAGGGTTTTGAACACTGAAGCTTTCTTT. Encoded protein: CASDRVLNTEAFF.

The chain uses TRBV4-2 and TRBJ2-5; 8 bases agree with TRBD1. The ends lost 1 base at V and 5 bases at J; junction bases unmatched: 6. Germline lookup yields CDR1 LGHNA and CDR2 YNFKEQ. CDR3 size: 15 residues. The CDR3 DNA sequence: TGTGCCAGCAGCCAAGGGCAGGGGGCGCCTGAGACCCAGTACTTC. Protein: CASSQGQGAPETQYF.